These 22 T cell receptor beta chains were all obtained from the same sample, sequenced in a study of blood T cells in healthy people across ages. Then a second PCR, running about 6 to 12 cycles, was carried out with a sample-barcoded 5' primer and a J-beta primer mix. TCRdb fed the 5' RACE reads into MiXCR, producing one record per CDR3 protein. This sample has nearly 1 million distinct CDR3 sequences, with roughly 51% found just once. Material for sequencing was blood. The receptors shown here come from a woman aged 55-70 years in good health.

This clonotype appeared a few times. The chain combines TRBV4-1 with TRBJ2-3, with TRBD1 identical over 10 bases. V gave up 3 bases and J gave up 0 bases; unmatched junction bases: 9. The CDR3 runs to 18 residues. The germline gives CDR1 MGHRA, CDR2 YSYEKL. CDR3 sequence: CASSQTGTGATSTDTQYF. The CDR3 bases are TGCGCCAGCAGCCAGACCGGGACAGGGGCTACTAGCACAGATACGCAGTATTTT.

This clonotype has just a few counts. The rearrangement uses TRBV29-1 and TRBJ2-7; TRBD2 might be the D (5 bases). V gave up 5 bases and J gave up 3 bases, with 14 bases separating them. Germline lookup yields CDR1 SQVTM and CDR2 ANQGSEA. There are 13 residues in the CDR3. In nucleotides, the CDR3 is TGCAGCGTTAGGACTCTCTTAAACTACGAGCAGTACTTC. This gives the protein CSVRTLLNYEQYF.

The gene calls are TRBV29-1 and TRBJ1-2, with no clear D. V was cut by 3 bases and J by 3 bases, with 8 bases left in between. This CDR3 spans 12 amino acids. In germline, CDR1 is SQVTM, CDR2 ANQGSEA. CDR3 DNA: TGCAGCGTTGATAAGGTCGACTATGGCTACACCTTC. Amino acids: CSVDKVDYGYTF.

The CDR3 sequence: CSVVGGRPPSYEQYF. CDR3 DNA: TGCAGCGTTGTTGGCGGGAGGCCCCCCTCCTACGAGCAGTACTTC. This rearrangement joins TRBV29-1 to TRBJ2-7; 8 bases map to TRBD2. Trimming cost V 4 bases and J 0 bases; bases outside gene matches: 8. In germline, CDR1 is SQVTM, CDR2 ANQGSEA. This CDR3 contains 15 residues.

The rearrangement joins TRBV14 to TRBJ2-7; a possible D gene is TRBD2 (7 bases). V was shortened by 0 bases and J by 1 base, with 13 bases between the two germline ends. The CDR3 is 16 residues long. Germline V gene sequence: CDR1 SGHDN, CDR2 FVKESK. This CDR3 is CASSQEGGGRSYEQYF. In DNA form, the CDR3 reads TGTGCCAGCAGCCAAGAGGGGGGGGGCCGGTCCTACGAGCAGTACTTC. Using reference TRBV14 and TRBJ2-7 for the parts outside the CDR3, the full variable domain is EAGVTQFPSHSVIEKGQTVTLRCDPISGHDNLYWYRRVMGKEIKFLLHFVKESKQDESGMPNNRFLAERTGGTYSTLKVQPAELEDSGVYFCASSQEGGGRSYEQYFGPGTRLTVT.

This clonotype was counted a few times. The rearrangement links TRBV27 to TRBJ2-2; D is ambiguous. The CDR3 length is 15 residues. Trimming cost V 2 bases and J 4 bases, with 11 bases left between them. Germline CDR1 MNHEY, CDR2 SMNVEV (reference sequence). Here the CDR3 reads CASSLQRSGTGELFF. Written as DNA, the CDR3 is TGTGCCAGCAGTTTACAAAGGTCCGGCACCGGGGAGCTGTTTTTT.

The V gene is TRBV5-6, the J gene TRBJ2-1; tentatively, D is TRBD2 (5 bases). This CDR3 contains 13 residues. V lost 4 bases, J lost 9 bases, and 14 bases lay in between. CDR1 and CDR2 (germline): SGHDT, YYEEEE. The CDR3 bases are TGTGCCAGCAGCCCGGAAAGCGGCAGTGAGCAGTTCTTC. This sequence encodes CASSPESGSEQFF.

The chain couples TRBV4-1 to TRBJ2-5; the match to TRBD2 covers 11 bases. V gave up 6 bases and J gave up 11 bases; unmatched junction bases: 26. The germline V gene has CDR1 MGHRA and CDR2 YSYEKL. The CDR3 is 19 residues long. The CDR3 loop is CASSYGLAGVKVSYNEQYF. CDR3 DNA sequence: TGCGCCAGCAGTTATGGACTAGCGGGTGTCAAAGTATCCTACAATGAGCAGTACTTC.

The V call is TRBV24-1, the J call TRBJ2-1; D tentatively fits TRBD1 or TRBD2 (5 bases each). Per the germline V gene, CDR1 is KGHDR and CDR2 is SFDVKD. CDR3 length: 16 amino acids. V was shortened by 10 bases and J by 2 bases, with 20 bases between the two germline ends. In nucleotides, the CDR3 is TGTGCCACTAACGTTCCGGGACCACACACCTACAATGAGCAGTTCTTC. Amino acid sequence: CATNVPGPHTYNEQFF.

DNA for the CDR3: TGCGCCAGCAGCCATCGCAGGGGACTAAGGTACAATGAGCAGTTCTTC. This codes for CASSHRRGLRYNEQFF. The rearrangement links TRBV4-3 to TRBJ2-1, with a tentative D call TRBD2 (7 bases). CDR1 is LGHNA, CDR2 YSLEER, per germline. With 3 bases removed from V and 4 bases from J, the gap between germline ends came to 16 bases. The CDR3 runs to 16 residues.

This chain uses TRBV6-2 or TRBV6-3 with TRBJ2-2; D gene uncertain. CDR3 size: 13 residues. Germline-derived CDR1 and CDR2 are MNHEY and SVGEGT. The germline V and J ends were trimmed by 0 bases and 6 bases, with 5 bases remaining between them. The CDR3 DNA is TGTGCCAGCAGTTACTCAAGGGCCGGGGAGCTGTTTTTT. As protein: CASSYSRAGELFF.

The chain is built from TRBV7-2 and TRBJ2-5; 9 bases agree with TRBD2. Germline V lookup: CDR1 SGHTA, CDR2 FQGNSA. V lost 2 bases, J lost 2 bases, and 3 bases stayed unmatched. The CDR3 covers 15 residues. In nucleotides, the CDR3 is TGTGCCAGCAGCTTATCTAGCGGGAAACAAGAGACCCAGTACTTC. Encoded protein: CASSLSSGKQETQYF.

The rearrangement joins TRBV4-1 to TRBJ2-5, with a tentative D call TRBD2 (5 bases). The ends were cut back, 4 bases at V and 11 bases at J, with 14 bases in the middle. The CDR3 runs to 12 residues. Looked up from germline, CDR1 is MGHRA and CDR2 is YSYEKL. In nucleotides, the CDR3 is TGCGCCAGCAGCCTCATTAACGGGGAGCAGTACTTC. As protein: CASSLINGEQYF.

This clonotype was counted a few times. The rearrangement joins TRBV7-9 to TRBJ2-7; either TRBD1 or TRBD2 may supply D (5 bases each). Looked up from germline, CDR1 is SEHNR and CDR2 is FQNEAQ (reference sequence). This CDR3 contains 15 residues. V was pared by 5 bases and J by 1 base, with 15 bases between. Written as DNA, the CDR3 is TGTGCCAGCAGCCAAATCATGGGGACGTCCTACGAGCAGTACTTC. The encoded protein is CASSQIMGTSYEQYF. The variable domain in full, completed from reference TRBV7-9 and TRBJ2-7, reads DTGVSQNPRHKITKRGQNVTFRCDPISEHNRLYWYRQTLGQGPEFLTYFQNEAQLEKSRLLSDRFSAERPKGSFSTLEIQRTEQGDSAMYLCASSQIMGTSYEQYFGPGTRLTVT.

The V call is TRBV3-1, the J call TRBJ2-1; 7 bases are shared with TRBD1. CDR3 length: 14 residues. V lost 2 bases and J lost 12; bases outside the gene matches: 10. Per germline, CDR1 LGHDT and CDR2 YNNKEL (reference sequence). Here the CDR3 reads CASSQIGTAQLQFF. CDR3 coding DNA: TGTGCCAGCAGCCAAATCGGGACAGCACAATTGCAGTTCTTC.

This chain links TRBV29-1 with TRBJ1-1; D unclear. The CDR3 runs to 11 residues. Trimming removed 6 bases at V and 5 bases at J, with 10 bases between. CDR1 and CDR2 from the germline V gene are SQVTM and ANQGSEA. The CDR3 is CSVDPKTEAFF. In DNA, the CDR3 is TGCAGCGTCGACCCGAAAACTGAAGCTTTCTTT.

This clonotype was seen once. This chain joins TRBV3-1 and TRBJ2-5; D unclear. CDR3 length: 14 amino acids. CDR1 and CDR2 from the germline V gene are LGHDT and YNNKEL (reference sequence). Trimming took off 3 bases at V and 5 bases at J, with 13 bases between the two ends. CDR3 nucleotide sequence: TGTGCCAGCAGCCACGGGCAGGCTCGGGAGACCCAGTACTTC. The encoded protein is CASSHGQARETQYF.

The chain is built from TRBV9 and TRBJ2-1, with 10 nucleotides matching TRBD1. The CDR3 runs 17 residues. The J segment lost 10 bases and the V segment lost 0 bases, leaving 13 bases of the junction unmatched. Germline V gene data show CDR1 as SGDLS and CDR2 as YYNGEE. The CDR3 loop reads CASSVEGRDRGPLEQFF. The CDR3 DNA follows: TGTGCCAGCAGCGTAGAGGGTCGGGACAGGGGACCATTGGAGCAGTTCTTC. Variable domain in full (rest from reference TRBV9 and TRBJ2-1): DSGVTQTPKHLITATGQRVTLRCSPRSGDLSVYWYQQSLDQGLQFLIQYYNGEERAKGNILERFSAQQFPDLHSELNLSSLELGDSALYFCASSVEGRDRGPLEQFFGPGTRLTVL.

The chain carries TRBV4-1 and TRBJ2-3; D gene ambiguous. The length of the CDR3 is 14 residues. V was pared by 2 bases and J by 5 bases, with 11 bases between. Germline CDR1 MGHRA, CDR2 YSYEKL. CDR3 region: CASSQLVGKDTQYF. The DNA for the CDR3 is TGCGCCAGCAGCCAACTAGTTGGGAAAGATACGCAGTATTTT.

The V gene is TRBV20-1, the J gene TRBJ2-4, with no clear D. The J call may be incorrect, as the DNA end agrees better with TRBJ2-7. The CDR3 loop spans 14 amino acids. Germline CDR1 and CDR2: DFQATT and SNEGSKA (reference sequence). The CDR3 DNA sequence: TGCAGTGCTAGAGTCCCCTATCAGGCTTACGAGCAGTACTTC. It specifies CSARVPYQAYEQYF.

The rearrangement uses TRBV4-2 and TRBJ2-4, with 9 bases fitting TRBD2. The J call is uncertain, as TRBJ2-7 better fits the DNA end. CDR3 length: 15 amino acids. Germline values: CDR1 LGHNA, CDR2 YNFKEQ. CDR3 sequence: CASSQLAGSHYEQYF. DNA of the CDR3: TGTGCCAGCAGCCAACTAGCGGGGTCGCACTACGAGCAGTACTTC.

The chain links TRBV7-6 to TRBJ2-1; D is ambiguous. The CDR3 has 14 residues. Germline loops: CDR1 SGHVS, CDR2 FNYEAQ. V was clipped by 2 bases and J by 8 bases, with 13 bases between them. The CDR3 nucleotides read TGTGCCAGCAGCTTATCTCCGAATACACATGAGCAGTTCTTC. The encoded protein is CASSLSPNTHEQFF. Drawing the rest from reference TRBV7-6 and TRBJ2-1, the complete variable domain is GAGVSQSPRYKVTKRGQDVALRCDPISGHVSLYWYRQALGQGPEFLTYFNYEAQQDKSGLPNDRFSAERPEGSISTLTIQRTEQRDSAMYRCASSLSPNTHEQFFGPGTRLTVL.